Each of the 28 T cell receptor beta chains below was sequenced from the same sample in a study of cytotoxic CD8 clonotypes in ibrutinib-treated CLL. Libraries were prepared by immunoSEQ multiplex PCR; TCRdb keeps only in-frame clonotypes and omits some of them. The data show 65,000 to 95,000 clones, 70% to 90% seen once. Source: PBMCs, taken before ibrutinib treatment. These receptors were obtained from a human donor with chronic lymphocytic leukemia.

This chain joins TRBV18 and TRBJ1-4, with TRBD1 matching 8 bases. Per germline, CDR1 KGHSH and CDR2 LQKENI. The CDR3 consists of 17 residues. The junction had 9 bases not matched to a gene; V was cut back by 3 bases and J by 3 bases. The CDR3 spells CASSPRGQDRANEKLFF. For the CDR3, the DNA is TGTGCCAGCTCACCCAGGGGACAGGATCGAGCTAATGAAAAACTGTTTTTT. The whole variable domain, filled in from reference TRBV18 and TRBJ1-4, reads NAGVMQNPRHLVRRRGQEARLRCSPMKGHSHVYWYRQLPEEGLKFMVYLQKENIIDESGMPKERFSAEFPKEGPSILRIQQVVRGDSAAYFCASSPRGQDRANEKLFFGSGTQLSVL.

The rearrangement links TRBV7-9 to TRBJ2-7; 9 bases match TRBD2. After removal of 2 bases from V and 6 bases from J, the junction contained 8 bases not matched to a gene. The CDR3 contains 15 residues. Germline CDR1 reads SEHNR; CDR2 reads FQNEAQ (reference sequence). CDR3 sequence reads: CASSLFGGRVSEQYF. DNA of the CDR3: TGTGCCAGCAGCTTATTTGGCGGGAGGGTTTCCGAGCAGTACTTC.

This chain links TRBV29-1 with TRBJ2-3; 12 bases fit TRBD2. CDR3 length: 16 residues. Trimming cost V 1 base and J 4 bases; bases outside gene matches: 6. Germline-derived CDR1 and CDR2 are SQVTM and ANQGSEA. The CDR3 nucleotides are TGCAGCGTTGAAGGGCTAGCGGGAGGGATCCCAGATACGCAGTATTTT. It yields the protein CSVEGLAGGIPDTQYF.

The rearrangement uses TRBV5-1 and TRBJ2-7; D is possibly TRBD1 (5 bases). Trimming stripped 1 base from V and 1 base from J, with 9 bases between. The germline CDR1 and CDR2 sequences are SGHRS and YFSETQ. CDR3 length: 14 amino acids. CDR3 loop: CASSLYDRSYEQYF. CDR3 coding DNA: TGCGCCAGCAGCTTGTATGACAGATCCTACGAGCAGTACTTC.

This chain uses TRBV29-1 with TRBJ1-1; a possible D gene is TRBD1 (5 bases). The CDR3 runs to 12 residues. Between the trimmed V and J ends, which lost 4 bases and 0 bases, there was a span of 6 bases. In germline, CDR1 is SQVTM, CDR2 ANQGSEA. CDR3 amino acids: CSVGGMNTEAFF. CDR3 DNA: TGCAGCGTTGGGGGCATGAACACTGAAGCTTTCTTT.

The chain has TRBV11-3 and TRBJ2-7; 15 bases agree with TRBD2. CDR1 SGHNT and CDR2 YENEEA come from the germline V gene. The CDR3 loop spans 17 amino acids. Trimming cost V 8 bases and J 0 bases; bases outside gene matches: 8. The CDR3 region is CASSRTSGRASSYEQYF. CDR3 DNA sequence: TGTGCCAGCTCAAGGACTAGCGGGAGGGCGTCCTCCTACGAGCAGTACTTC. The full variable domain, with the rest looked up from reference TRBV11-3 and TRBJ2-7, is EAGVVQSPRYKIIEKKQPVAFWCNPISGHNTLYWYLQNLGQGPELLIRYENEEAVDDSQLPKDRFSAERLKGVDSTLKIQPAELGDSAVYLCASSRTSGRASSYEQYFGPGTRLTVT.

The chain joins TRBV19 to TRBJ2-3; no firm D call. This CDR3 has 13 residues. Germline loops: CDR1 LNHDA, CDR2 SQIVND (reference sequence). V was shortened by 0 bases and J by 3 bases, with 4 bases between the two germline ends. The CDR3, as DNA: TGTGCCAGTAGTATAGAACGGACAGATACGCAGTATTTT. This codes for CASSIERTDTQYF.

The V and J genes are TRBV5-1 and TRBJ2-6; D uncertain. With 0 bases removed from V and 4 bases from J, the gap between germline ends came to 8 bases. Germline assignment: CDR1 SGHRS and CDR2 YFSETQ. The CDR3 runs 15 residues. DNA for the CDR3: TGCGCCAGCAGCTTGGCGATATCCGGGGCCAACGTCCTGACTTTC. It specifies CASSLAISGANVLTF.

This sequence joins TRBV29-1 and TRBJ2-5; 8 nucleotides match TRBD1. There are 17 residues in the CDR3. V dropped 3 bases and J dropped 4; count of bases not matched to a gene: 16. The germline CDR1 and CDR2 sequences are SQVTM and ANQGSEA. The CDR3 loop is CSVDGGQGSKVGETQYF. The CDR3 DNA reads TGCAGCGTTGATGGCGGACAGGGTTCCAAGGTAGGAGAGACCCAGTACTTC.

The rearrangement joins TRBV29-1 to TRBJ2-2; D possibly corresponds to TRBD2 (5 bases). The germline V gene encodes CDR1 SQVTM and CDR2 ANQGSEA. The CDR3 loop spans 12 amino acids. V gave up 4 bases and J gave up 8 bases, with 11 bases separating them. The chain's CDR3 is CSVASRTGELFF. CDR3 in DNA: TGCAGCGTTGCTTCCCGGACTGGGGAGCTGTTTTTT.

The rearrangement joins TRBV11-3 to TRBJ2-6, with TRBD1 as a possible D gene (6 bases). With 2 bases removed from V and 4 bases from J, the gap between germline ends came to 15 bases. The CDR3 runs to 17 residues. The germline CDR1 and CDR2 sequences are SGHNT and YENEEA. In DNA form, the CDR3 reads TGTGCCAGCAGCTTACCAATCGGACAGTCGGGGGCCAACGTCCTGACTTTC. Translated, it gives CASSLPIGQSGANVLTF.

In its sample, this clone was seen once. For the CDR3, the DNA is TGTGCCAGCAGCCCAGACAGGGGATCCTACAATGAGCAGTTCTTC. Residues: CASSPDRGSYNEQFF. This chain connects TRBV7-7 to TRBJ2-1; 8 positions match TRBD1. Germline loops: CDR1 SSHAT, CDR2 FNYEAQ (reference sequence). The CDR3 consists of 15 residues. V was pared by 5 bases and J by 1 base, with 4 bases of the junction left unmatched.

This clone appeared a single time. This sequence joins TRBV11-2 and TRBJ2-5, with a weak D call TRBD1 (6 bases). The CDR3 consists of 15 residues. The V gene lost 1 base and the J gene lost 5 bases, with 14 bases spanning the gap. The germline CDR1 and CDR2 sequences are SGHAT and FQNNGV. The CDR3 loop is CASSLVVGGWETQYF. CDR3 nucleotides: TGTGCCAGCAGCTTAGTAGTTGGGGGCTGGGAGACCCAGTACTTC.

This chain uses TRBV10-3 with TRBJ1-5; D is possibly TRBD1 (5 bases). The V end lost 8 bases, the J end lost 2 bases, and 16 bases lay between the germline ends. CDR3 length: 15 amino acids. Germline V gene data show CDR1 as ENHRY and CDR2 as SYGVKD. The chain's CDR3 is CAISNYGAGNQPQHF. CDR3 in DNA: TGTGCCATCTCCAACTACGGGGCTGGCAATCAGCCCCAGCATTTT.

This sequence joins TRBV5-1 and TRBJ2-1; D is ambiguous. This CDR3 has 16 amino acids. V was shortened by 0 bases and J by 4 bases, with 14 bases between the two germline ends. CDR1 is SGHRS, CDR2 YFSETQ, per germline. The CDR3 protein is CASSLVYGDSYNEQFF. CDR3 coding DNA: TGCGCCAGCAGCTTGGTTTATGGGGATTCTTACAATGAGCAGTTCTTC.

The chain joins TRBV28 to TRBJ1-2; D not resolved. V was cut by 5 bases and J by 5 bases, with 15 bases left in between. Germline V gene sequence: CDR1 MDHEN, CDR2 SYDVKM. The CDR3 is made up of 14 amino acids. The CDR3 region is CASSRQVARYGYTF. DNA for the CDR3: TGTGCCAGCAGTCGTCAGGTGGCGAGGTATGGCTACACCTTC.

This rearrangement joins TRBV19 to TRBJ1-2, with 8 bases fitting TRBD1. Trimming removed 4 bases from V and 0 bases from J; junction bases left unmatched: 13. The germline gives CDR1 LNHDA, CDR2 SQIVND (reference sequence). CDR3 length equals 18 residues. The CDR3 region has the DNA TGTGCCAGTAGTACGCTACAGGGGGTTCGTCTAGCTAACTATGGCTACACCTTC. Protein: CASSTLQGVRLANYGYTF.

The chain has TRBV5-4 and TRBJ2-5; maybe TRBD1 (6 bases). CDR1 and CDR2 from the germline V gene are SGHNT and YYREEE (reference sequence). V was shortened by 4 bases and J by 1 base, with 11 bases between the two germline ends. The CDR3 contains 14 residues. CDR3: CASSTRTVQETQYF. The CDR3 region has the DNA TGTGCCAGCAGCACGAGGACAGTCCAAGAGACCCAGTACTTC.

V is TRBV30 and J is TRBJ2-3; maybe TRBD2 (6 bases). Germline-derived CDR1 and CDR2 are GTSNPN and SVGIG (reference sequence). The CDR3 extends over 15 amino acids. V was shortened by 0 bases and J by 0 bases, with 10 bases between the two germline ends. The DNA for the CDR3 is TGTGCCTGGAGTGTAGGCGGGACTAGCACAGATACGCAGTATTTT. Its translation is CAWSVGGTSTDTQYF.

The V gene is TRBV2, the J gene TRBJ2-3; 9 bases map to TRBD2. V lost 7 bases and J lost 2; bases outside the gene matches: 7. This CDR3 spans 15 amino acids. Germline CDR1 is SNHLY and CDR2 is FYNNEI. The CDR3, as DNA: TGTGCCAGCACCGAGCCTAGCGGGAACACAGATACGCAGTATTTT. Encoded protein: CASTEPSGNTDTQYF.

As to this clone: At the DNA level, this CDR3 is encoded by other sequences in the same sample as well. V gene TRBV5-1 combines with J gene TRBJ2-7; D not resolved. The germline V gene encodes CDR1 SGHRS and CDR2 YFSETQ. V was shortened by 7 bases and J by 3 bases, with 8 bases between the two germline ends. The CDR3 has 11 amino acids. CDR3 sequence reads: CASSLGYEQYF. CDR3 DNA sequence: TGCGCCAGCTCGCTCGGCTACGAGCAGTACTTC.

The chain couples TRBV7-9 to TRBJ1-5; possible D gene TRBD1, 6 bases. Germline loops: CDR1 SEHNR, CDR2 FQNEAQ (reference sequence). The CDR3 extends over 14 amino acids. V was trimmed by 3 bases and J by 7 bases, leaving 13 bases between them. CDR3 sequence reads: CASSFQGLWQPQHF. The CDR3 nucleotides read TGTGCCAGCAGCTTCCAGGGGTTGTGGCAGCCCCAGCATTTT.

The chain combines TRBV5-8 with TRBJ2-7; 14 nucleotides match TRBD2. Germline V gene data show CDR1 as SGHTS and CDR2 as YDEGEE. The CDR3 contains 17 residues. J lost 8 bases, V lost 3 bases, and 13 bases had no gene match. As DNA, the CDR3 is TGTGCCAGCAGCTCGGGACTAGCGGGAGACGTTCCCTGGCAGCAGTACTTC. This sequence encodes CASSSGLAGDVPWQQYF.

This clone has only a few counts. V is TRBV4-2 and J is TRBJ2-1; 10 nucleotides line up with TRBD2. The CDR3 totals 15 residues. Trimming removed 10 bases from V and 1 base from J; junction bases left unmatched: 7. The V gene's germline CDR1 is LGHNA and CDR2 YNFKEQ. CDR3 amino acids: CATSTSGESYNEQFF. DNA for the CDR3: TGTGCCACCAGTACTAGCGGGGAATCCTACAATGAGCAGTTCTTC.

V and J are TRBV10-3 and TRBJ2-3; 7 bases are shared with TRBD1. V gave up 4 bases and J gave up 9 bases; unmatched junction bases: 13. The CDR3 consists of 15 residues. The V gene's germline CDR1 is ENHRY and CDR2 SYGVKD. This CDR3 is CAISGTGSREFTQYF. DNA of the CDR3: TGTGCCATCAGTGGGACAGGCTCCCGGGAATTCACGCAGTATTTT.

The V gene is TRBV4-3, the J gene TRBJ1-4; D ambiguous. The CDR3 covers 14 residues. Germline V lookup: CDR1 LGHNA, CDR2 YSLEER. The V and J ends lost 1 base and 8 bases respectively, with 11 bases between them. The CDR3 sequence: CASSQGSTYEKLFF. CDR3 bases: TGCGCCAGCAGCCAAGGTTCGACGTACGAAAAACTGTTTTTT.

V gene TRBV10-3 combines with J gene TRBJ2-7, with D tentatively TRBD2 (5 bases). The CDR3 contains 14 residues. CDR1 and CDR2 from the germline V gene are ENHRY and SYGVKD. V lost 8 bases, J lost 2 bases, and 16 bases lay in between. This CDR3 is CAILKGVYPYEQYF. The CDR3 DNA is TGTGCCATCTTGAAGGGAGTATACCCCTACGAGCAGTACTTC.

The V call is TRBV4-1, the J call TRBJ2-7; no firm D call. Trimming cost V 1 base and J 6 bases, with 10 bases left between them. This CDR3 contains 13 residues. Germline V gene lookup returns CDR1 MGHRA and CDR2 YSYEKL. Written as DNA, the CDR3 is TGCGCCAGCAGCCAAGTTGTAAGGCGCGAGCAGTACTTC. This sequence encodes CASSQVVRREQYF.